The 2 T cell receptor beta chains listed next were all sequenced from one sample in a study of shared clonotypes between healthy human individuals. Produced via immunoSEQ multiplex PCR; TCRdb's table is partial and in-frame only. The sample has fewer than 850,000 clones, about two thirds seen once. The sample consisted of memory CD4+ T cells sorted from blood. The sample's subset: CD45RA-negative fraction. These receptors all come from a woman aged 25 to 39 in good health.

The V gene is TRBV11-2, the J gene TRBJ1-1, with 11 bases lining up with TRBD1. Per the germline V gene, CDR1 is SGHAT and CDR2 is FQNNGV. V was pared by 5 bases and J by 5 bases, with 13 bases of the junction left unmatched. This CDR3 contains 17 residues. The CDR3 nucleotides read TGTGCCAGCAGCCCGAGGACAGGGGGCTCGGGGAGAACTGAAGCTTTCTTT. This codes for CASSPRTGGSGRTEAFF.

The chain uses TRBV27 and TRBJ1-4; weak D call: TRBD1 (6 bases). Per the germline V gene, CDR1 is MNHEY and CDR2 is SMNVEV (reference sequence). The CDR3 extends over 14 amino acids. Trimming stripped 6 bases from V and 7 bases from J, with 15 bases between. CDR3 coding DNA: TGTGCCAGCAGCCGGCGGGGGCCGGGTGAAAAACTGTTTTTT. Translated, it gives CASSRRGPGEKLFF.